This passage covers 9 T cell receptor beta chains from one sample sequenced in a study of blood T cell repertoires in COVID-19. The data were produced by immunoSEQ multiplex PCR, yet TCRdb's version contains in-frame clones alone and is incomplete. The top ten clones hold roughly 4% of a sample with about 300,000 clones, approximately 90% of them seen once. Sequencing input: PBMCs or T cells enriched from blood (not recorded which). The receptors come from a man younger than 40 who had recovered from COVID-19.

This clone is a singleton in its sample. The genes are TRBV2 and TRBJ1-5, with 7 positions matching TRBD1. Germline CDR1 is SNHLY and CDR2 is FYNNEI. The CDR3 extends over 14 amino acids. The V segment lost 7 bases and the J segment 9 bases; nucleotides outside the gene matches: 12. The CDR3 DNA reads TGTGCCAGCACCGAGGGGGCCCTAAGATCGCCCCAGCATTTT. This sequence encodes CASTEGALRSPQHF.

This sequence joins TRBV5-6 and TRBJ2-3; D uncertain. Trimming pared 0 bases from V and 5 bases from J, leaving 4 bases between. Germline V gives CDR1 SGHDT, CDR2 YYEEEE. The CDR3 extends over 12 amino acids. The CDR3 protein is CASSLVIDTQYF. CDR3 DNA: TGTGCCAGCAGCTTGGTCATAGATACGCAGTATTTT.

The V gene is TRBV4-2, the J gene TRBJ1-6; TRBD1 might be the D (5 bases). The CDR3 length is 14 residues. Trimming shortened V by 0 bases and J by 10 bases, and 10 bases separated the two germline ends. Per germline, CDR1 LGHNA and CDR2 YNFKEQ. The CDR3 region is CASSQEARASPLHF. CDR3 DNA sequence: TGTGCCAGCAGCCAAGAAGCCAGGGCCTCACCCCTCCACTTT.

In its sample, this clone was seen a few times. V gene TRBV28 combines with J gene TRBJ2-7; tentative D call: TRBD2 (6 bases). The CDR3 runs to 13 residues. Trimming stripped 8 bases from V and 2 bases from J, with 13 bases between. Germline V gives CDR1 MDHEN, CDR2 SYDVKM. The CDR3 sequence is CASWAGTPYEQYF. For the CDR3, the DNA is TGTGCCAGCTGGGCAGGGACTCCCTACGAGCAGTACTTC.

V is TRBV11-3 and J is TRBJ2-2, with D uncertain. CDR3 length equals 12 residues. Trimming removed 5 bases at V and 5 bases at J, with 6 bases between. Germline-derived CDR1 and CDR2 are SGHNT and YENEEA. This chain's CDR3 is CASSTRTGELFF. CDR3 sequence (DNA): TGTGCCAGCAGCACTCGAACCGGGGAGCTGTTTTTT. The whole variable domain, remainder taken from reference TRBV11-3 and TRBJ2-2, is EAGVVQSPRYKIIEKKQPVAFWCNPISGHNTLYWYLQNLGQGPELLIRYENEEAVDDSQLPKDRFSAERLKGVDSTLKIQPAELGDSAVYLCASSTRTGELFFGEGSRLTVL.

Comments on this clone: Different DNA sequences within this sample yield the same CDR3. This sequence joins TRBV18 and TRBJ1-4, with 8 bases fitting TRBD1. The germline V gene encodes CDR1 KGHSH and CDR2 LQKENI. The CDR3 loop spans 14 amino acids. The V and J ends lost 2 bases and 5 bases, in that order; junction bases with no gene match: 1. Here the CDR3 reads CASSPGQGNEKLFF. The CDR3 DNA follows: TGTGCCAGCTCACCAGGACAGGGAAATGAAAAACTGTTTTTT. Combining the CDR3 with reference TRBV18 and TRBJ1-4 gives the whole variable domain NAGVMQNPRHLVRRRGQEARLRCSPMKGHSHVYWYRQLPEEGLKFMVYLQKENIIDESGMPKERFSAEFPKEGPSILRIQQVVRGDSAAYFCASSPGQGNEKLFFGSGTQLSVL.

The chain uses TRBV29-1 and TRBJ1-1; D uncertain. The V end lost 7 bases, the J end lost 3 bases, and 6 bases lay between the germline ends. Germline CDR1 is SQVTM and CDR2 is ANQGSEA. This CDR3 has 10 residues. As DNA, the CDR3 is TGCAGCGCGGACTACACTGAAGCTTTCTTT. Amino acids: CSADYTEAFF.

The chain couples TRBV2 to TRBJ1-2; 7 bases match TRBD1. Germline CDR1 reads SNHLY; CDR2 reads FYNNEI. This CDR3 is built from 15 residues. After removal of 6 bases from V and 3 bases from J, the junction contained 10 bases not matched to a gene. The CDR3 sequence is CASRDYRGEYYGYTF. CDR3 DNA sequence: TGTGCCAGCAGGGACTACAGGGGAGAGTACTATGGCTACACCTTC. The whole variable domain, remainder taken from reference TRBV2 and TRBJ1-2, is EPEVTQTPSHQVTQMGQEVILRCVPISNHLYFYWYRQILGQKVEFLVSFYNNEISEKSEIFDDQFSVERPDGSNFTLKIRSTKLEDSAMYFCASRDYRGEYYGYTFGSGTRLTVV.

The V gene is TRBV6-6, the J gene TRBJ2-1, with 8 bases aligning to TRBD2. Germline CDR1 is MNHNY and CDR2 is SVGAGI (reference sequence). This CDR3 has 14 residues. The V and J ends lost 8 bases and 0 bases, in that order; junction bases with no gene match: 3. The CDR3 sequence: CASQLADSYNEQFF. CDR3 bases: TGTGCCAGCCAACTAGCGGACTCCTACAATGAGCAGTTCTTC.